The 26 T cell receptor beta chains in this list originate from one sample, sequenced in a study of T-cell memory formation after mild COVID-19. In TCRdb, the 5' RACE reads were re-called with MiXCR into one record per CDR3 protein. The repertoire holds about 290,000 distinct CDR3 sequences, about a sixth seen once, with more than 20% in the top ten. Sequenced input: PBMCs or a T cell subset sorted from them (not recorded which). Source of these receptors: a man between 18 and 35 years old who had mild COVID-19 (a few samples of this study predate the infection). Cell type and time point are not known.

Only a few counts were recorded for this clonotype. This chain joins TRBV6-5 and TRBJ1-2, with TRBD1 matching 7 bases. This CDR3 has 13 residues. V lost 6 bases to trimming and J lost 8 bases; unmatched junction nucleotides: 9. The germline CDR1 and CDR2 sequences are MNHEY and SVGAGI. CDR3 sequence (DNA): TGTGCCAGCAGGAGACAGGGTGCGGGCGGCTACACCTTC. Its protein product is CASRRQGAGGYTF.

Here the CDR3 DNA reads TGCGCCAGCAGCCAAGTTGGACAGTCCTACAATGAGCAGTTCTTC. Its translation is CASSQVGQSYNEQFF. V usage is TRBV4-1 and J usage is TRBJ2-1, with a weak D call TRBD1 (6 bases). CDR3 length: 15 amino acids. CDR1 and CDR2 (germline): MGHRA, YSYEKL. V lost 1 base and J lost 1, with 8 bases in between.

This clonotype was counted at least ten times. The V and J genes are TRBV6-5 and TRBJ2-3; tentative D call: TRBD1 (7 bases). The germline V and J ends were trimmed by 8 bases and 2 bases, with 20 bases remaining between them. The CDR3 has 16 residues. Germline CDR1 is MNHEY and CDR2 is SVGAGI. The CDR3 nucleotides are TGTGCCAGCCTCCGCAGGGGGGCAAGCCCCACAGATACGCAGTATTTT. This codes for CASLRRGASPTDTQYF.

A few counts support this clonotype. The CDR3 nucleotides are TGCGCCAGCAGTAGACTAGCGGGGGTAACCTACAATGAGCAGTTCTTC. This gives the protein CASSRLAGVTYNEQFF. The chain uses TRBV4-1 and TRBJ2-1; 12 bases are shared with TRBD2. V shed 6 bases, J shed 2 bases, and the junction held 5 bases outside the gene matches. Germline assignment: CDR1 MGHRA and CDR2 YSYEKL. This CDR3 is 16 amino acids long.

The gene calls are TRBV12-3 or TRBV12-4 and TRBJ2-5; no definite D call. The V end lost 3 bases, the J end lost 1 base, and 12 bases lay between the germline ends. This CDR3 is built from 15 residues. CDR3 region: CASSLGNSIQETQYF. The CDR3 region has the DNA TGTGCCAGCAGTTTGGGAAATAGTATCCAAGAGACCCAGTACTTC.

This clonotype was counted at least ten times. The CDR3 DNA reads as TGCGCCAGCGGGATGGGACAAGAGACCCAGTACTTC. It yields the protein CASGMGQETQYF. The rearrangement uses TRBV5-1 and TRBJ2-5; no definite D call. The germline CDR1 and CDR2 sequences are SGHRS and YFSETQ. Trimming took 7 bases from V and 2 from J, leaving 9 bases between them. This CDR3 spans 12 amino acids.

The V gene is TRBV5-1, the J gene TRBJ2-3, with 10 bases matching TRBD2. V lost 4 bases and J lost 4; bases outside the gene matches: 9. Germline loops: CDR1 SGHRS, CDR2 YFSETQ. The length of the CDR3 is 16 residues. Written as DNA, the CDR3 is TGCGCCAGCAGCGAGACCGGGCTAGCGGGGGCAGATACGCAGTATTTT. Translating it yields CASSETGLAGADTQYF.

J is TRBJ2-1 and V is TRBV6-5; 11 nucleotides align to TRBD2. Germline V lookup: CDR1 MNHEY, CDR2 SVGAGI. The V gene end was trimmed by 4 bases and the J gene end by 8 bases; junction bases not matched to a gene: 10. This CDR3 comprises 16 residues. This CDR3 reads CASSLIPSGGSHEQFF. In DNA form, the CDR3 reads TGTGCCAGCAGTTTGATTCCTAGCGGGGGGAGCCATGAGCAGTTCTTC.

The chain is built from TRBV6-6 and TRBJ1-6; D unclear. The CDR3 loop spans 12 amino acids. Between the trimmed V and J ends, which lost 7 bases and 3 bases, there was a span of 4 bases. Germline CDR1 reads MNHNY; CDR2 reads SVGAGI (reference sequence). CDR3 region: CASNSYNSPLHF. In DNA form, the CDR3 reads TGTGCCAGCAACAGCTATAATTCACCCCTCCACTTT.

This clonotype was found a few times. V gene TRBV7-2 combines with J gene TRBJ2-7; TRBD2 matches at 10 bases. The germline CDR1 and CDR2 sequences are SGHTA and FQGNSA. The CDR3 spans 15 residues. Losses at the gene ends were 5 bases for V and 4 bases for J; bases not matched to a gene: 8. Written as DNA, the CDR3 is TGTGCCAGCAGCCCCCCAAGCGGGGGGGCATACGAGCAGTACTTC. The encoded protein is CASSPPSGGAYEQYF.

This clonotype was seen many times. This chain uses TRBV12-3 or TRBV12-4 with TRBJ2-7; D might be TRBD1 (6 bases). Trimming took off 6 bases at V and 4 bases at J, with 16 bases between the two ends. The CDR3 contains 14 residues. The CDR3 nucleotides read TGTGCCAGCAGCATTCAAACAGGGAGTTACGAGCAGTACTTC. It encodes CASSIQTGSYEQYF.

This chain's CDR3 is CASSLNGGRNYGYTF. The CDR3 DNA reads as TGTGCCAGCAGCTTAAATGGGGGCCGTAACTATGGCTACACCTTC. The rearrangement uses TRBV13 and TRBJ1-2; D might be TRBD1 (6 bases). This CDR3 is built from 15 residues. V lost 2 bases and J 1 base, leaving 11 bases between the germline ends. Germline lookup yields CDR1 PRHDT and CDR2 FYEKMQ (reference sequence).

This clonotype has more than one count but fewer than ten. The V call is TRBV20-1, the J call TRBJ1-2; D is perhaps TRBD1 (5 bases). Germline V lookup: CDR1 DFQATT, CDR2 SNEGSKA (reference sequence). V was trimmed by 2 bases and J by 3 bases, leaving 10 bases between them. This CDR3 spans 13 amino acids. This CDR3 is CSARYRGYYGYTF. DNA of the CDR3: TGCAGTGCTAGATATCGGGGCTACTATGGCTACACCTTC.

This sequence joins TRBV4-1 and TRBJ2-3; possibly TRBD1 for D (6 bases). Germline assignment: CDR1 MGHRA and CDR2 YSYEKL. V was shortened by 1 base and J by 4 bases, with 15 bases between the two germline ends. The CDR3 runs to 16 residues. CDR3 protein: CASSQGFLGAADTQYF. CDR3 coding DNA: TGCGCCAGCAGCCAAGGATTCCTGGGGGCAGCAGATACGCAGTATTTT.

The chain uses TRBV18 and TRBJ1-4; tentatively, D is TRBD1 (5 bases). V was shortened by 0 bases and J by 6 bases, with 14 bases between the two germline ends. Germline CDR1 KGHSH, CDR2 LQKENI. The CDR3 totals 16 residues. The CDR3 bases are TGTGCCAGCTCACCACCGAGGGGCGACGGCCATGAAAAACTGTTTTTT. It translates to CASSPPRGDGHEKLFF. The whole variable domain, filled in from reference TRBV18 and TRBJ1-4, reads NAGVMQNPRHLVRRRGQEARLRCSPMKGHSHVYWYRQLPEEGLKFMVYLQKENIIDESGMPKERFSAEFPKEGPSILRIQQVVRGDSAAYFCASSPPRGDGHEKLFFGSGTQLSVL.

The chain carries TRBV29-1 and TRBJ2-1; either TRBD1 or TRBD2 may fit D (7 bases each). This CDR3 is 16 amino acids long. Germline CDR1 is SQVTM and CDR2 is ANQGSEA. Trimming cost V 5 bases and J 0 bases, with 17 bases left between them. CDR3 nucleotides: TGCAGCGTTCAGGGGGGGGGGGCACCCTCCTACAATGAGCAGTTCTTC. This codes for CSVQGGGAPSYNEQFF.

This clonotype was seen more than once but under ten times. This chain connects TRBV5-6 to TRBJ2-5, with 9 bases lining up with TRBD1. The germline CDR1 and CDR2 sequences are SGHDT and YYEEEE. This CDR3 comprises 16 residues. Germline trimming cut 5 bases from V and 5 bases from J; bases unmatched to any gene: 13. CDR3 loop: CASRRRLQGAGETQYF. The CDR3 DNA is TGTGCCAGCAGGCGGCGACTACAGGGGGCGGGTGAGACCCAGTACTTC. The variable domain in full, with the rest retrieved from reference TRBV5-6 and TRBJ2-5, is DAGVTQSPTHLIKTRGQQVTLRCSPKSGHDTVSWYQQALGQGPQFIFQYYEEEERQRGNFPDRFSGHQFPNYSSELNVNALLLGDSALYLCASRRRLQGAGETQYFGPGTRLLVL.

This clonotype was found a few times. The V gene is TRBV4-1, the J gene TRBJ1-2, with D perhaps matching TRBD1 (5 bases). Germline V gene lookup returns CDR1 MGHRA and CDR2 YSYEKL. The CDR3 is 15 amino acids. The V end lost 2 bases, the J end lost 3 bases, and 13 bases lay between the germline ends. The CDR3 protein is CASSQRLMGDYGYTF. The DNA for the CDR3 is TGCGCCAGCAGCCAACGACTTATGGGGGACTATGGCTACACCTTC.

The chain uses TRBV20-1 and TRBJ1-4; D not resolved. Per germline, CDR1 DFQATT and CDR2 SNEGSKA (reference sequence). The CDR3 extends over 13 amino acids. Between the trimmed V and J ends, which lost 0 bases and 8 bases, there was a span of 10 bases. Written as DNA, the CDR3 is TGCAGTGCTAGAGATGGCTGGGAAGAAAAACTGTTTTTT. Translation: CSARDGWEEKLFF.

This clonotype has only one observation. The rearrangement uses TRBV28 and TRBJ1-4, with D possibly being TRBD1 (5 bases). This CDR3 comprises 12 residues. CDR1 is MDHEN, CDR2 SYDVKM, per germline. V lost 7 bases to trimming and J lost 7 bases, with 10 bases between them. CDR3 sequence: CASTGTLEKLFF. The DNA for the CDR3 is TGTGCCAGCACCGGGACTCTTGAAAAACTGTTTTTT.

This clonotype has just one count. CDR3 nucleotide sequence: TGTGCCAGCAGCCTTGGGCCAAGCACTGGGGCCAACGTCCTGACTTTC. Translating gives CASSLGPSTGANVLTF. The chain has TRBV7-9 and TRBJ2-6; D uncertain. V was pared by 5 bases and J by 2 bases, with 13 bases between. The CDR3 has 16 residues. CDR1 and CDR2 (germline): SEHNR, FQNEAQ (reference sequence).

In this sample, this clonotype turned up a few times. The gene calls are TRBV6-5 and TRBJ1-2, with 11 bases aligning to TRBD1. The CDR3 sequence is 16 residues long. V lost 5 bases, J lost 3 bases, and 8 bases stayed unmatched. Germline V gene lookup returns CDR1 MNHEY and CDR2 SVGAGI. CDR3 amino acids: CASSRTGGAEDYGYTF. CDR3 DNA: TGTGCCAGCAGTCGGACAGGGGGCGCAGAAGACTATGGCTACACCTTC.

This chain links TRBV18 with TRBJ2-1; D might be TRBD1 or TRBD2, each matching 5 bases. Germline V lookup: CDR1 KGHSH, CDR2 LQKENI. The CDR3 is made up of 15 amino acids. V dropped 6 bases and J dropped 1 base, with 13 bases sitting between them. The CDR3 coding sequence is TGTGCCAGCTCCCTGACAGAGGGGTCCTACAATGAGCAGTTCTTC. Amino acids: CASSLTEGSYNEQFF.

This clonotype has a handful of counts. The rearrangement joins TRBV7-2 to TRBJ2-3; D is uncertain. The CDR3 is 14 residues long. Germline values: CDR1 SGHTA, CDR2 FQGNSA. V lost 5 bases to trimming and J lost 0 bases, with 9 bases between them. This CDR3 is CASSPRLSTDTQYF. The CDR3 DNA reads TGTGCCAGCAGCCCTCGTTTGAGCACAGATACGCAGTATTTT.

This clonotype was seen ten or more times. This sequence joins TRBV29-1 and TRBJ1-1, with D unclear. V lost 0 bases, J lost 0 bases, and 5 bases lay in between. The germline gives CDR1 SQVTM, CDR2 ANQGSEA. This CDR3 comprises 13 residues. CDR3 sequence reads: CSVEDGVNTEAFF. CDR3 nucleotide sequence: TGCAGCGTTGAAGATGGCGTGAACACTGAAGCTTTCTTT.

The V call is TRBV7-2, the J call TRBJ1-1; weak D call: TRBD1 (6 bases). Germline V CDR1 and CDR2: SGHTA, FQGNSA. The CDR3 length is 15 residues. V lost 8 bases and J lost 3, with 19 bases in between. The CDR3 is CASARGQGPYTEAFF. The DNA of the CDR3 is TGTGCCAGCGCCCGGGGGCAGGGGCCGTACACTGAAGCTTTCTTT.